What follows are 24 T cell receptor beta chains derived from one specimen sequenced in a study of post-analysis software for immune sequencing data (dated by TCRdb to the mid-2010s). Broad study findings and their caveats: Roughly 5 TRBV segments, including TRBV5-6, TRBV5-1 and TRBV20-1, were significantly more frequent in patients than controls.

No antigen is known for these receptors. Library preparation was by PCR. Sequenced using an Illumina HiSeq 2500. To reduce PCR and sequencing biases, unique molecular identifiers were incorporated into the TCR beta cDNA libraries. TCRdb applied fastp at Q25 and MiXCR to the public reads, then kept only in-frame beta chains. Each CDR3 protein appears once, grouped with its most common genes and DNA. The sample table contains over 300,000 distinct CDR3 sequences; only one count was recorded for around 33% of them. Roughly 13% of the sample is in the top ten clones. The specimen was blood. These receptor sequences come from a girl aged 10 to 17 with multiple sclerosis.

This chain joins TRBV6-6 and TRBJ2-7, with D possibly matching TRBD1 (6 bases). The CDR3 covers 15 residues. V dropped 5 bases and J dropped 2 bases, with 16 bases sitting between them. Germline CDR1 reads MNHNY; CDR2 reads SVGAGI (reference sequence). CDR3 bases: TGTGCCAGCAGTATGGGGACACAATCCGCCTACGAGCAGTACTTC. Encoded protein: CASSMGTQSAYEQYF.

The chain uses TRBV11-2 and TRBJ2-6; D remains unclear. V lost 5 bases and J lost 1, with 6 bases in between. CDR3 length equals 14 residues. The germline V gene has CDR1 SGHAT and CDR2 FQNNGV. DNA for the CDR3: TGTGCCAGCAGCCCGGAATCTGGGGCCAACGTCCTGACTTTC. This sequence encodes CASSPESGANVLTF.

This sequence joins TRBV7-3 and TRBJ2-2; weak D call: TRBD1 (7 bases). V shed 4 bases and J shed 7 bases, with 16 bases lying between them. Germline values: CDR1 SGHTA, CDR2 FQGTGA. The CDR3 runs to 15 residues. The CDR3, as DNA: TGTGCCAGCAGCTCCCGACAGGGAGGAATCGGGGAGCTGTTTTTT. Encoded protein: CASSSRQGGIGELFF.

This sequence joins TRBV20-1 and TRBJ2-5, with TRBD1 identical over 9 bases. The DNA end is more similar to TRBJ2-7, so the J call may be wrong. The CDR3 sequence is 14 residues long. CDR1 and CDR2 from the germline V gene are DFQATT and SNEGSKA (reference sequence). CDR3 coding DNA: TGCAGTGCAACCCGACAGGGGGACTTCTACGAGCAGTACTTC. Translated: CSATRQGDFYEQYF.

The V gene is TRBV5-6, the J gene TRBJ1-5; D not certain. Trimming took off 3 bases at V and 6 bases at J, with 10 bases between the two ends. This CDR3 spans 13 amino acids. Germline CDR1 is SGHDT and CDR2 is YYEEEE. CDR3 loop: CASSWGRGQPQHF. The DNA for the CDR3 is TGTGCCAGCAGCTGGGGTAGAGGTCAGCCCCAGCATTTT.

This clonotype was detected many times. J is TRBJ2-1 and V is TRBV20-1; D unclear. Trimming stripped 3 bases from V and 9 bases from J, with 6 bases between. CDR1 and CDR2 from the germline V gene are DFQATT and SNEGSKA (reference sequence). The CDR3 is made up of 10 amino acids. In DNA form, the CDR3 reads TGCAGTGCTAGGATGGTTGAGCAGTTCTTC. It translates to CSARMVEQFF.

The chain employs TRBV18 and TRBJ2-5, with no clear D. Germline CDR1 is KGHSH and CDR2 is LQKENI. Deletions cut 3 bases from V and 5 bases from J, with 13 bases between. The CDR3 spans 14 residues. The CDR3 DNA reads as TGTGCCAGCTCACCGGGAAACGGAGCGGAGACCCAGTACTTC. This gives the protein CASSPGNGAETQYF.

This clonotype was seen only a few times. The chain employs TRBV19 and TRBJ2-4; D possibly corresponds to TRBD2 (6 bases). The CDR3 contains 11 residues. V dropped 7 bases and J dropped 15 bases, with 16 bases sitting between them. In germline, CDR1 is LNHDA, CDR2 SQIVND (reference sequence). The CDR3 coding sequence is TGTGCCAGTACCTTGGGCGGGGTCCTGTACTTC. It translates to CASTLGGVLYF.

The chain couples TRBV2 to TRBJ2-1, with D possibly being TRBD2 (6 bases). Germline values: CDR1 SNHLY, CDR2 FYNNEI. Deletions cut 8 bases from V and 0 bases from J, with 14 bases between. The CDR3 covers 15 residues. CDR3 DNA: TGTGCCAGCCGCTCTAGCGAAAGCTCCTACAATGAGCAGTTCTTC. Encoded protein: CASRSSESSYNEQFF.

This chain links TRBV12-3 or TRBV12-4 with TRBJ1-5; D is possibly TRBD1 (5 bases). The CDR3 covers 17 residues. With 3 bases removed from V and 2 bases from J, the gap between germline ends came to 17 bases. The CDR3 region has the DNA TGTGCCAGCAGTTTCTCTCAGTCGAGGGGTGGCAATCAGCCCCAGCATTTT. Protein product: CASSFSQSRGGNQPQHF.

This clonotype was counted between two and nine times. The chain uses TRBV7-3 and TRBJ2-7, with 8 bases matching TRBD2. CDR3 length: 15 residues. The junction had 7 bases not matched to a gene; V was cut back by 1 base and J by 5 bases. Germline V gene lookup returns CDR1 SGHTA and CDR2 FQGTGA. The CDR3 nucleotides read TGTGCCAGCAGCTTAAGCGGGGGGACCCCTCACGAGCAGTACTTC. Residues: CASSLSGGTPHEQYF.

A single count supports this clonotype. The chain combines TRBV18 with TRBJ1-1; perhaps TRBD1 as D (6 bases). This CDR3 spans 12 amino acids. The germline V and J ends were trimmed by 6 bases and 5 bases, with 10 bases remaining between them. Germline V gene sequence: CDR1 KGHSH, CDR2 LQKENI. The CDR3 here is CASSPGVTEAFF. The CDR3 nucleotides are TGTGCCAGCTCTCCAGGGGTTACTGAAGCTTTCTTT.

This clonotype was recorded only once. The V and J genes are TRBV7-9 and TRBJ1-2; TRBD1 is a possible D gene (5 bases). The length of the CDR3 is 13 residues. Per the germline V gene, CDR1 is SEHNR and CDR2 is FQNEAQ (reference sequence). Trimming shortened V by 4 bases and J by 3 bases, and 9 bases separated the two germline ends. CDR3 protein: CASSSDTDYGYTF. Written as DNA, the CDR3 is TGTGCCAGCAGCTCGGACACAGACTATGGCTACACCTTC.

V gene TRBV12-3 or TRBV12-4 combines with J gene TRBJ1-4, with D possibly being TRBD1 (5 bases). V shed 5 bases and J shed 4 bases, with 14 bases lying between them. CDR3 length: 15 amino acids. CDR3 sequence reads: CASSPQGRINEKLFF. The DNA of the CDR3 is TGTGCCAGCAGTCCTCAGGGACGGATTAATGAAAAACTGTTTTTT.

This clonotype showed up just a few times. This chain joins TRBV12-3 or TRBV12-4 and TRBJ2-7; D possibly matches TRBD1 or TRBD2 (5 bases each). Trimming stripped 6 bases from V and 0 bases from J, with 15 bases between. The length of the CDR3 is 15 residues. CDR3 protein: CASSAGTVSSYEQYF. Here the CDR3 DNA reads TGTGCCAGCAGCGCCGGGACGGTGAGCTCCTACGAGCAGTACTTC.

The sample holds a few counts of this clonotype. V and J are TRBV2 and TRBJ2-7; D might be TRBD2 (5 bases). Trimming removed 4 bases at V and 9 bases at J, with 16 bases between. The germline gives CDR1 SNHLY, CDR2 FYNNEI. The CDR3 length is 13 residues. CDR3 DNA sequence: TGTGCCAGCAGTGGGGTAGGCCCGGCGGGGCAGTACTTC. Translating gives CASSGVGPAGQYF.

This clonotype was seen only a few times. CDR3 DNA: TGTGCCAGCAGCCCTCCCGGGACAGGGGGGATAACAGATACGCAGTATTTT. Translating gives CASSPPGTGGITDTQYF. This sequence joins TRBV7-9 and TRBJ2-3; TRBD1 agrees at 11 bases. V shed 5 bases, J shed 3 bases, and the junction held 10 bases outside the gene matches. The germline V gene encodes CDR1 SEHNR and CDR2 FQNEAQ (reference sequence). The CDR3 is made up of 17 amino acids.

This clonotype was counted a few times. The V gene is TRBV27, the J gene TRBJ2-5, with 7 bases identical to TRBD1. V was pared by 5 bases and J by 5 bases, with 11 bases of the junction left unmatched. This CDR3 region has 15 residues. Germline-derived CDR1 and CDR2 are MNHEY and SMNVEV (reference sequence). The CDR3 sequence is CASSPGTAPGETQYF. In DNA form, the CDR3 reads TGTGCCAGCAGTCCCGGGACAGCCCCAGGGGAGACCCAGTACTTC.

A note on this clonotype: The junction differs from germline at one of its ends, possibly a read error. This chain connects TRBV7-8 to TRBJ1-4; D possibly corresponds to TRBD1 (6 bases). The germline CDR1 and CDR2 sequences are SGHVS and FQNEAQ. This CDR3 has 15 amino acids. DNA for the CDR3: TGTGCCAGCAGCCAGATCGGCGGGGGGCGTGAAAAACGGTTTTTT. It encodes CASSQIGGGREKRFF.

The V call is TRBV10-3, the J call TRBJ2-7, with 8 positions matching TRBD2. The CDR3 is made up of 15 amino acids. The V gene end was trimmed by 3 bases and the J gene end by 3 bases; junction bases not matched to a gene: 7. Germline CDR1 and CDR2: ENHRY and SYGVKD. In DNA form, the CDR3 reads TGTGCCATCAGTGACTCGCGGGGGGTGTACTACGAGCAGTACTTC. Residues: CAISDSRGVYYEQYF.

This chain connects TRBV7-3 to TRBJ2-1; 9 positions match TRBD2. J was trimmed by 7 bases and V by 1 base; bases with no gene match: 5. The CDR3 runs to 15 residues. Germline V gene data show CDR1 as SGHTA and CDR2 as FQGTGA. The CDR3 DNA sequence: TGTGCCAGCAGCTTAATGGCGGGGGGGTGGAATGAGCAGTTCTTC. Translated: CASSLMAGGWNEQFF.

This rearrangement joins TRBV3-1 to TRBJ2-4; 8 positions agree with TRBD2. Germline CDR1 reads LGHDT; CDR2 reads YNNKEL (reference sequence). Trimming took 0 bases from V and 3 from J; bases not matched to a gene: 10. The CDR3 spans 18 residues. CDR3 coding DNA: TGTGCCAGCAGCCAAGAAAAACGCGGGGGGCTCAACAAAAACATTCAGTACTTC. Residues: CASSQEKRGGLNKNIQYF.

This clonotype was found a few times. The V call is TRBV6-1, the J call TRBJ2-3, with D uncertain. V was shortened by 2 bases and J by 2 bases, with 8 bases between the two germline ends. Germline values: CDR1 MNHNS, CDR2 SASEGT. The CDR3 spans 14 residues. The CDR3 sequence is CASSERAVTDTQYF. For the CDR3, the DNA is TGTGCCAGCAGTGAACGAGCAGTCACAGATACGCAGTATTTT.

This clonotype was found a few times. V gene TRBV6-5 combines with J gene TRBJ1-1, with D perhaps TRBD1 (5 bases). Between the trimmed V and J ends, which lost 6 bases and 2 bases, there was a span of 13 bases. Germline V lookup: CDR1 MNHEY, CDR2 SVGAGI. The CDR3 covers 14 residues. The CDR3, as DNA: TGTGCCAGCAGATGGGACGGAGGCAACACTGAAGCTTTCTTT. Its protein product is CASRWDGGNTEAFF.